This TCR beta chain was retrieved from a study of blood T cell repertoires in COVID-19. Background on the study: The United States, Italy and Spain supplied acute and convalescent COVID-19 samples. The analysed material was cDNA or gDNA that came from T cells, B-cell-depleted T cells, or PBMCs.

The germline gives CDR1 SGDLS, CDR2 YYNGEE. Trimming cost V 0 bases and J 2 bases, with 5 bases left between them. The CDR3 runs 14 residues. The data were produced by immunoSEQ multiplex PCR, yet TCRdb's version contains in-frame clones alone and is incomplete. The sample lists approximately 250,000 clones, around 93% occurring once. Participant-reported clinical history was the basis for cohort assignment. The rearrangement links TRBV9 to TRBJ2-2; D uncertain. Source material: PBMCs or T cells enriched from blood (not recorded which). This sequence was found in a man aged 40-55 years who had been exposed to COVID-19. The CDR3 DNA sequence: TGTGCCAGCAGCGTAGGGCTCAACACCGGGGAGCTGTTTTTT. Its protein product is CASSVGLNTGELFF.